This T cell receptor (beta chain) is drawn from a study of blood T cell repertoires in COVID-19. Turning to the study itself: Acute and convalescent COVID-19 samples came from the United States, Italy and Spain.

CDR3 length: 13 residues. Per germline, CDR1 MNHEY and CDR2 SVGEGT. Trimming took off 0 bases at V and 5 bases at J, with 6 bases between the two ends. The data were produced by immunoSEQ multiplex PCR, yet TCRdb's version contains in-frame clones alone and is incomplete. Among about 55,000 clones listed, about 90% were seen once. This clone was seen only a few times. The V gene is TRBV6-2 or TRBV6-3, the J gene TRBJ2-3; D not resolved. The sequence was obtained from a man aged 55-75 years with active COVID-19. Sequencing used peripheral blood. The CDR3 coding sequence is TGTGCCAGCAGTTACTCCACTCGAGATACGCAGTATTTT. The encoded protein is CASSYSTRDTQYF.